The 2 T cell receptor beta chains in this list originate from one sample, sequenced in a study of early T cells in non-severe SARS-CoV-2 infection. From the 5' RACE reads, TCRdb called clonotypes with MiXCR, one entry per CDR3 protein. Here the sample spans 57,000 or so distinct CDR3 sequences, more than 10% being singletons. Sequencing used whole blood, obtained at baseline. These receptor sequences come from an adult who was a healthcare worker with PCR-confirmed SARS-CoV-2 infection or an uninfected control (not recorded which). The donor label of this sample is uncertain.

There are a few counts of this clonotype. The chain couples TRBV25-1 to TRBJ2-1; D gene ambiguous. Germline V gene data show CDR1 as MGHDK and CDR2 as SYGVNS. The V gene lost 3 bases and the J gene lost 2 bases, with 8 bases spanning the gap. The CDR3 has 14 amino acids. The CDR3 is CASSDTQAYNEQFF. The CDR3 region has the DNA TGTGCCAGCAGTGACACTCAGGCCTACAATGAGCAGTTCTTC.

The table lists this clonotype with many counts. This sequence joins TRBV12-3 or TRBV12-4 and TRBJ1-6, with D possibly being TRBD1 (5 bases). The CDR3 totals 13 residues. Trimming removed 6 bases from V and 9 bases from J, with 12 bases in between. This chain's CDR3 is CASRSRQGSPLHF. As DNA, the CDR3 is TGTGCCAGCAGGAGTCGTCAGGGTTCACCCCTCCACTTT.